The present TCR beta chain was sequenced within a study of blood T cell repertoires in COVID-19. The CDR3 is 14 amino acids. Trimming removed 3 bases from V and 6 bases from J; junction bases left unmatched: 5. Looked up from germline, CDR1 is KGHSY and CDR2 is FQNENV. Sequencing was performed with immunoSEQ multiplex PCR; in TCRdb, only in-frame clones are kept and a portion is missing. The repertoire holds approximately 290,000 clones, about 90% seen once, with 11% in the top ten. The chain combines TRBV16 with TRBJ2-1, with 7 bases matching TRBD2. The sequence derives from a woman in her thirties with COVID-19, enrolled during active disease. The sequencing input was peripheral blood. In DNA form, the CDR3 reads TGTGCCAGCAGCCAGGGGGGGTTCTCCAATGAGCAGTTCTTC. Residues: CASSQGGFSNEQFF.